The next 22 T cell receptor beta chains were all read from a single sample in a study of blood T cell repertoires in COVID-19 (dated by TCRdb to 2018 to 2020). Library preparation used the immunoSEQ multiplex PCR assay. Here the immuneACCESS table is served through TCRdb, limited to in-frame sequences with V and J called. Missing clones are a known gap in these copies; in checked studies unresolved V genes cover under half, and the rest lacks a known reason. Within this sample are 50,000 to 75,000 clones, with roughly 76% of them counted one time only. The ten largest clones add up to 50% of the sample. Sequencing was done on a sample of peripheral blood. All receptors come from a woman older than 75 with acute or convalescent COVID-19.

The gene calls are TRBV5-1 and TRBJ1-2; 9 nucleotides agree with TRBD1. V gave up 3 bases and J gave up 7 bases; unmatched junction bases: 4. Per germline, CDR1 SGHRS and CDR2 YFSETQ. There are 13 residues in the CDR3. CDR3 in DNA: TGCGCCAGCAGCTGGGGACAGGGCGGTGGCTACACCTTC. Residues: CASSWGQGGGYTF.

The chain couples TRBV18 to TRBJ1-1; TRBD1 is a possible D gene (6 bases). CDR3 length equals 15 residues. Germline V gene sequence: CDR1 KGHSH, CDR2 LQKENI. V lost 3 bases and J 1 base, leaving 12 bases between the germline ends. The CDR3: CASSPVLGQNTEAFF. The DNA of the CDR3 is TGTGCCAGCTCACCCGTTTTGGGACAGAACACTGAAGCTTTCTTT. The whole variable domain, filled in from reference TRBV18 and TRBJ1-1, reads NAGVMQNPRHLVRRRGQEARLRCSPMKGHSHVYWYRQLPEEGLKFMVYLQKENIIDESGMPKERFSAEFPKEGPSILRIQQVVRGDSAAYFCASSPVLGQNTEAFFGQGTRLTVV.

The V and J genes are TRBV27 and TRBJ1-5; weak D call: TRBD1 (6 bases). Trimming stripped 0 bases from V and 3 bases from J, with 18 bases between. The CDR3 extends over 18 amino acids. The germline gives CDR1 MNHEY, CDR2 SMNVEV (reference sequence). CDR3 residues: CASSLSGWEQGNNQPQHF. The CDR3 DNA sequence: TGTGCCAGCAGTTTATCGGGCTGGGAACAGGGCAACAATCAGCCCCAGCATTTT.

This clone was observed a few times. This chain uses TRBV5-4 with TRBJ2-5; TRBD2 might be the D (6 bases). From germline, CDR1 is SGHNT and CDR2 YYREEE (reference sequence). The CDR3 is 15 amino acids. Trimming took off 2 bases at V and 4 bases at J, with 15 bases between the two ends. CDR3 amino acids: CASSFSREMGETQYF. CDR3 coding DNA: TGTGCCAGCAGCTTCTCCCGGGAGATGGGAGAGACCCAGTACTTC.

J is TRBJ1-5 and V is TRBV6-5; a possible D gene is TRBD1 (5 bases). The V gene lost 7 bases and the J gene lost 3 bases, with 13 bases spanning the gap. The CDR3 totals 14 residues. Germline CDR1 is MNHEY and CDR2 is SVGAGI. The CDR3: CASTGSLTNQPQHF. The CDR3 DNA sequence: TGTGCCAGCACAGGGTCCCTTACCAATCAGCCCCAGCATTTT.

The chain links TRBV19 to TRBJ2-6; 8 positions match TRBD2. Looked up from germline, CDR1 is LNHDA and CDR2 is SQIVND (reference sequence). The V gene end was trimmed by 4 bases and the J gene end by 4 bases; junction bases not matched to a gene: 9. The CDR3 consists of 17 residues. The CDR3 bases are TGTGCCAGTAGTAAACTTGCGGGAGGCGCCGGGGCCAACGTCCTGACTTTC. Its protein product is CASSKLAGGAGANVLTF. Variable domain in full (rest from reference TRBV19 and TRBJ2-6): DGGITQSPKYLFRKEGQNVTLSCEQNLNHDAMYWYRQDPGQGLRLIYYSQIVNDFQKGDIAEGYSVSREKKESFPLTVTSAQKNPTAFYLCASSKLAGGAGANVLTFGAGSRLTVL.

This clone was picked up a small number of times. The J gene is TRBJ1-1, the V gene TRBV5-4; TRBD1 agrees at 8 bases. The CDR3 consists of 17 residues. Germline V gene data show CDR1 as SGHNT and CDR2 as YYREEE (reference sequence). V trimming: 0 bases; J trimming: 4 bases; junction bases outside the gene matches: 11. The CDR3: CASSLGRGRVGSTEAFF. DNA for the CDR3: TGTGCCAGCAGCTTGGGCAGGGGGCGAGTAGGGAGCACTGAAGCTTTCTTT.

The gene calls are TRBV28 and TRBJ2-2, with D perhaps TRBD2 (6 bases). The V end was cut by 0 bases, the J end by 2 bases, with 13 bases between. CDR1 is MDHEN and CDR2 is SYDVKM in the germline V gene. CDR3 length: 17 residues. The CDR3 DNA sequence: TGTGCCAGCAGTTTATGGCTAGCGCAGAGTAACACCGGGGAGCTGTTTTTT. It is translated as CASSLWLAQSNTGELFF.

This clone was counted many times. The gene calls are TRBV7-6 and TRBJ1-1, with D hard to call. Germline-derived CDR1 and CDR2 are SGHVS and FNYEAQ. Trimming removed 1 base at V and 7 bases at J, with 7 bases between. The length of the CDR3 is 12 residues. The CDR3 coding sequence is TGTGCCAGCAGCTTAGGGGCGGGTGAAGCTTTCTTT. Amino acid sequence: CASSLGAGEAFF.

The chain employs TRBV7-9 and TRBJ1-2, with D possibly being TRBD1 (5 bases). From germline, CDR1 is SEHNR and CDR2 FQNEAQ (reference sequence). The germline V and J ends were trimmed by 5 bases and 8 bases, with 15 bases remaining between them. The CDR3 totals 13 residues. CDR3 nucleotides: TGTGCCAGCAGCCAGAGCGGGGGGTACGGCTACACCTTC. Its protein product is CASSQSGGYGYTF.

This clone was counted only a few times. The V call is TRBV7-9, the J call TRBJ2-7, with D tentatively TRBD1 (6 bases). From germline, CDR1 is SEHNR and CDR2 FQNEAQ (reference sequence). The CDR3 spans 15 residues. V was clipped by 2 bases and J by 0 bases, with 11 bases between them. In DNA form, the CDR3 reads TGTGCCAGCAGCTTATCAGGGGTAGGCTCCTACGAGCAGTACTTC. Protein product: CASSLSGVGSYEQYF.

The J gene is TRBJ2-7, the V gene TRBV6-1; weak D call: TRBD2 (5 bases). Germline CDR1 reads MNHNS; CDR2 reads SASEGT. This CDR3 is built from 16 residues. V was clipped by 0 bases and J by 0 bases, with 12 bases between them. The CDR3: CASSEAVTGNSYEQYF. CDR3 DNA: TGTGCCAGCAGTGAAGCAGTAACGGGGAACTCCTACGAGCAGTACTTC.

Comment on this clone: One end of the junction is discordant with germline, which a read error may explain. V usage is TRBV7-7 and J usage is TRBJ2-2, with a weak D call TRBD1 (5 bases). CDR3 length: 16 amino acids. CDR1 is SSHAT, CDR2 FNYEAQ, per germline (reference sequence). CDR3: CASSLGSGKGAGELFF. CDR3 bases: TGTGCTAGCAGCTTAGGCTCAGGGAAGGGCGCCGGGGAGCTGTTTTTT.

The chain carries TRBV29-1 and TRBJ2-1; D ambiguous. The germline gives CDR1 SQVTM, CDR2 ANQGSEA. This CDR3 is built from 13 residues. V lost 7 bases and J lost 5, with 15 bases in between. The CDR3 here is CSAPGSAHNEQFF. Here the CDR3 DNA reads TGCAGCGCCCCCGGGTCGGCCCACAATGAGCAGTTCTTC.

This clone is a singleton in its sample. This chain uses TRBV9 with TRBJ2-3; 9 nucleotides agree with TRBD1. This CDR3 is 15 amino acids long. Germline CDR1 reads SGDLS; CDR2 reads YYNGEE. Trimming cost V 3 bases and J 2 bases; bases outside gene matches: 4. The DNA of the CDR3 is TGTGCCAGCAGCGCCGGGACAGGGTCCACAGATACGCAGTATTTT. It is translated as CASSAGTGSTDTQYF. The full variable domain, with the rest looked up from reference TRBV9 and TRBJ2-3, is DSGVTQTPKHLITATGQRVTLRCSPRSGDLSVYWYQQSLDQGLQFLIQYYNGEERAKGNILERFSAQQFPDLHSELNLSSLELGDSALYFCASSAGTGSTDTQYFGPGTRLTVL.

This clone was counted many times. The chain is built from TRBV10-2 and TRBJ2-1; TRBD2 matches at 7 bases. Germline V lookup: CDR1 WSHSY, CDR2 SAAADI. The CDR3 covers 13 residues. Trimming removed 6 bases from V and 6 bases from J; junction bases left unmatched: 5. The chain's CDR3 is CASSIQRGNEQFF. The CDR3 DNA sequence: TGCGCCAGCAGCATTCAGCGGGGCAATGAGCAGTTCTTC.

The chain joins TRBV5-1 to TRBJ2-7, with D possibly TRBD1 on 7 matching bases. The CDR3 runs 16 residues. From germline, CDR1 is SGHRS and CDR2 YFSETQ. V was cut by 7 bases and J by 3 bases, with 23 bases left in between. CDR3 sequence (DNA): TGCGCCAGCCGGTCAACTGCAGGGGGGCCCTACTACGAGCAGTACTTC. It codes for CASRSTAGGPYYEQYF. The full variable domain, rest sourced from reference TRBV5-1 and TRBJ2-7, is KAGVTQTPRYLIKTRGQQVTLSCSPISGHRSVSWYQQTPGQGLQFLFEYFSETQRNKGNFPGRFSGRQFSNSRSEMNVSTLELGDSALYLCASRSTAGGPYYEQYFGPGTRLTVT.

J is TRBJ1-5 and V is TRBV18; D gene unclear. This CDR3 is 13 amino acids long. CDR1 and CDR2 (germline): KGHSH, LQKENI. V was trimmed by 5 bases and J by 7 bases, leaving 12 bases between them. CDR3 protein: CASSSGGGQPQHF. CDR3 sequence (DNA): TGTGCCAGCTCATCCGGCGGAGGGCAGCCCCAGCATTTT.

The chain has TRBV18 and TRBJ2-1; 7 bases align to TRBD2. The CDR3 loop spans 12 amino acids. The germline gives CDR1 KGHSH, CDR2 LQKENI. After removal of 5 bases from V and 7 bases from J, the junction contained 2 bases not matched to a gene. This chain's CDR3 is CASSSAGNEQFF. In DNA, the CDR3 is TGTGCCAGCTCATCAGCGGGGAATGAGCAGTTCTTC.

This sequence joins TRBV9 and TRBJ2-3; D is uncertain. Per the germline V gene, CDR1 is SGDLS and CDR2 is YYNGEE. Trimming took off 3 bases at V and 4 bases at J, with 9 bases between the two ends. The CDR3 length is 13 residues. The CDR3: CASSGLSADTQYF. The DNA of the CDR3 is TGTGCCAGCAGCGGCCTGAGTGCAGATACGCAGTATTTT.

The rearrangement links TRBV6-4 to TRBJ2-6; 11 bases line up with TRBD1. CDR3 length equals 17 residues. Germline CDR1 and CDR2: MRHNA and SNTAGT. Trimming at V came to 6 bases and at J to 2 bases, leaving 6 bases not matched to a gene. CDR3 amino acids: CASSRTGGGPGANVLTF. CDR3 bases: TGTGCCAGCAGCAGGACAGGGGGCGGACCTGGGGCCAACGTCCTGACTTTC.

This rearrangement joins TRBV5-4 to TRBJ2-5; 9 bases agree with TRBD1. The length of the CDR3 is 14 residues. Per germline, CDR1 SGHNT and CDR2 YYREEE (reference sequence). J was trimmed by 4 bases and V by 3 bases; bases with no gene match: 4. The CDR3 region is CASSWDRVVETQYF. CDR3 coding DNA: TGTGCCAGCAGCTGGGACAGGGTAGTAGAGACCCAGTACTTC.